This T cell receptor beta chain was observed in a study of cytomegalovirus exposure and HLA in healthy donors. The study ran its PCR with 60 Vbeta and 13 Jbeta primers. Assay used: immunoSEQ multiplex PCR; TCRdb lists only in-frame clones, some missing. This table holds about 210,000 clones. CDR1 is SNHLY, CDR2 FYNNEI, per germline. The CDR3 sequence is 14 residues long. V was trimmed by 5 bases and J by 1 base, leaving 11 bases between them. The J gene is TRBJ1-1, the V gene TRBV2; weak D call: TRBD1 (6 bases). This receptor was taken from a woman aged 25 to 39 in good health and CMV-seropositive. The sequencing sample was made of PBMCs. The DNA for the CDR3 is TGTGCCAGCAGTCGGGACATCCCGAACACTGAAGCTTTCTTT. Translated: CASSRDIPNTEAFF.